This T cell receptor beta chain originates from a study of shared clonotypes between healthy human individuals. Study context: Each donor contributed plates that comprised three CD4 naive, three CD4 memory, two CD8 naive and one CD8 memory.

This CDR3 has 14 residues. The V end lost 3 bases, the J end lost 2 bases, and 10 bases lay between the germline ends. Germline CDR1 reads SGHTA; CDR2 reads FQGNSA. Only in-frame clones appear in the TCRdb table, and some are missing; sequencing was by immunoSEQ multiplex PCR. This table has under 850,000 clones, approximately 77% appearing once. Material for sequencing was memory CD4+ T cells sorted from blood. Subset noted: CD45RA-negative fraction. The origin of this receptor is a woman aged 25 to 39 in good health. V gene TRBV7-2 combines with J gene TRBJ1-1; D is unresolved. The CDR3 region has the DNA TGTGCCAGCAGCTTGAAGCATATAAACACTGAAGCTTTCTTT. Translation: CASSLKHINTEAFF.